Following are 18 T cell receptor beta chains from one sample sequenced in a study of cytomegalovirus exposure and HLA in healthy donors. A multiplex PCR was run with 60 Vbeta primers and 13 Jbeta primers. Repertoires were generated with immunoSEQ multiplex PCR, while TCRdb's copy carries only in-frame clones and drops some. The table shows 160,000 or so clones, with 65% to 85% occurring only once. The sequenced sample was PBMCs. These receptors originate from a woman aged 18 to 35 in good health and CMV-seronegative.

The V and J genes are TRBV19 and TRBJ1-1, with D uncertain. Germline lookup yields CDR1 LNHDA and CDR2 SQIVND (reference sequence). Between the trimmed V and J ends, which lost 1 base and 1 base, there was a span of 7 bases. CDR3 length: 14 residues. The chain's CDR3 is CASSIGLTNTEAFF. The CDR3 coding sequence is TGTGCCAGTAGTATAGGACTGACGAACACTGAAGCTTTCTTT.

CDR3 protein: CASSLDRGNTGNQPQHF. CDR3 nucleotides: TGTGCCAGCAGCTTAGACAGGGGGAATACGGGCAATCAGCCCCAGCATTTT. This rearrangement joins TRBV7-9 to TRBJ1-5, with 8 positions matching TRBD1. The J segment lost 2 bases and the V segment lost 1 base, leaving 7 bases of the junction unmatched. The CDR3 runs 17 residues. Germline CDR1 SEHNR, CDR2 FQNEAQ (reference sequence).

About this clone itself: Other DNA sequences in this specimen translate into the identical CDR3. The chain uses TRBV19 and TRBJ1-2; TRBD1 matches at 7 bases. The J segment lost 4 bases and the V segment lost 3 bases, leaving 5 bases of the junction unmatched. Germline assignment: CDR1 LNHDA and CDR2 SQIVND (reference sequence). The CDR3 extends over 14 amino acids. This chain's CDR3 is CASSMGQQLYGYTF. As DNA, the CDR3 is TGTGCCAGTAGTATGGGACAGCAACTCTATGGCTACACCTTC.

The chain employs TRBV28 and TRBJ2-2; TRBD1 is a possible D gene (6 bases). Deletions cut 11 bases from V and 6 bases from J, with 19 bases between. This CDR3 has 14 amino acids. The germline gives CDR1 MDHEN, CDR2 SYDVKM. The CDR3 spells CAGKETGSPGELFF. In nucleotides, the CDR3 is TGTGCCGGCAAAGAGACAGGCAGCCCCGGGGAGCTGTTTTTT.

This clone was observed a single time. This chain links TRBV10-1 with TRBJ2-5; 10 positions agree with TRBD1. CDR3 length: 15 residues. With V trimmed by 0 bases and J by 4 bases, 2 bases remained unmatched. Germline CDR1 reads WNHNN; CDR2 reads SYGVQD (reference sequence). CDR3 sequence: CASSESRTGGETQYF. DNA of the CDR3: TGCGCCAGCAGTGAGTCTCGGACAGGGGGAGAGACCCAGTACTTC.

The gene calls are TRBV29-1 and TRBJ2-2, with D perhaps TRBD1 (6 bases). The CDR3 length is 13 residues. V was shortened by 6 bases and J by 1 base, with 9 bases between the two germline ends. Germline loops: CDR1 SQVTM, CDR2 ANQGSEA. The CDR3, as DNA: TGCAGCGTCATGGACAGGAACACCGGGGAGCTGTTTTTT. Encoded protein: CSVMDRNTGELFF.

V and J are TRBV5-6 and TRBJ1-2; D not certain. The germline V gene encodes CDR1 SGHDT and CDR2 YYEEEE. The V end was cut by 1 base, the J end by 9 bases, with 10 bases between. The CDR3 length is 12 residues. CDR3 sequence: CASSLKTYRYTF. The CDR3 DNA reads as TGTGCCAGCAGCTTGAAAACATATCGCTACACCTTC.

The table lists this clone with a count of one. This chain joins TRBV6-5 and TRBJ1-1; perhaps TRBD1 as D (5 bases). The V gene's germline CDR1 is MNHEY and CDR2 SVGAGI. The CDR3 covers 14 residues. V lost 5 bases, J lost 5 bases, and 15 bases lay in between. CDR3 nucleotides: TGTGCCAGCAGTGAAGGGGCCTTGAGGACTGAAGCTTTCTTT. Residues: CASSEGALRTEAFF.

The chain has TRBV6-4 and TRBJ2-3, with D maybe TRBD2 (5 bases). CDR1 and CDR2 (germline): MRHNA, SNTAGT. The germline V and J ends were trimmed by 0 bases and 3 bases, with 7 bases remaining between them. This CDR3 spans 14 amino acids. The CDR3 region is CASSDSGETDTQYF. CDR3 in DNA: TGTGCCAGCAGTGACTCCGGGGAAACAGATACGCAGTATTTT.

CDR3: CASSLGTGETQYF. The CDR3 DNA reads as TGCGCCAGCAGCTTGGGCACGGGGGAGACCCAGTACTTC. The V and J genes are TRBV5-1 and TRBJ2-5; tentatively, D is TRBD2 (5 bases). The CDR3 is 13 residues long. Trimming shortened V by 0 bases and J by 5 bases, and 8 bases separated the two germline ends. Germline V CDR1 and CDR2: SGHRS, YFSETQ.

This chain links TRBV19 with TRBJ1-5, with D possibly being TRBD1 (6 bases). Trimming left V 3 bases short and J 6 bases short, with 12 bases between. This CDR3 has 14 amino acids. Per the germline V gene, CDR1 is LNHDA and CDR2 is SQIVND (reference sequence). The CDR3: CASSMAGDSQPQHF. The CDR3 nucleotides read TGTGCCAGTAGTATGGCAGGGGATAGTCAGCCCCAGCATTTT. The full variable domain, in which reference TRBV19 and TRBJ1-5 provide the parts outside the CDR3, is DGGITQSPKYLFRKEGQNVTLSCEQNLNHDAMYWYRQDPGQGLRLIYYSQIVNDFQKGDIAEGYSVSREKKESFPLTVTSAQKNPTAFYLCASSMAGDSQPQHFGDGTRLSIL.

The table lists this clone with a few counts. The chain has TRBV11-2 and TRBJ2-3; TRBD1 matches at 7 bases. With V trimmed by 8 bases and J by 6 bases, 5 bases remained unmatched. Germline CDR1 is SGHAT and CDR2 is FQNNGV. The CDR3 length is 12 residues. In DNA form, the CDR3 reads TGTGCCAGCGCAGGGGGATCTGATACGCAGTATTTT. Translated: CASAGGSDTQYF. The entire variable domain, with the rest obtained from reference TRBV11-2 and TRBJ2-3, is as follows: EAGVAQSPRYKIIEKRQSVAFWCNPISGHATLYWYQQILGQGPKLLIQFQNNGVVDDSQLPKDRFSAERLKGVDSTLKIQPAKLEDSAVYLCASAGGSDTQYFGPGTRLTVL.

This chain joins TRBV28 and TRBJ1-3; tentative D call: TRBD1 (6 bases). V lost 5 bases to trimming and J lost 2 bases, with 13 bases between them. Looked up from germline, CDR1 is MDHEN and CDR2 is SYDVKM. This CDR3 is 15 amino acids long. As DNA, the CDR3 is TGTGCCAGCAGTCCCCGGACAGCTCCTGGAAACACCATATATTTT. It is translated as CASSPRTAPGNTIYF.

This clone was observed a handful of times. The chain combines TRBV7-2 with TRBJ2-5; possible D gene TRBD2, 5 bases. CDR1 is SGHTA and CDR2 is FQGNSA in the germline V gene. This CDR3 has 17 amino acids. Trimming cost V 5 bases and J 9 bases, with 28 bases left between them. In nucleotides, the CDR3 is TGTGCCAGCAGCCCGGCCCGAGGGCCGCGAAGGCCTTTTTCCCAGTACTTC. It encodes CASSPARGPRRPFSQYF.

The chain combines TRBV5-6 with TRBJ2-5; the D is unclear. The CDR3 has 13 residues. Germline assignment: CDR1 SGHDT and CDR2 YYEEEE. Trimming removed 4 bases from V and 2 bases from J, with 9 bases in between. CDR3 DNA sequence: TGTGCCAGCAGCCCCGTATCTCAAGAGACCCAGTACTTC. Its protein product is CASSPVSQETQYF.

The CDR3 is CASSLGQGIGNTEAFF. The CDR3 DNA is TGCGCCAGCAGCCTGGGACAGGGCATAGGGAACACTGAAGCTTTCTTT. This sequence joins TRBV5-1 and TRBJ1-1, with 9 bases aligning to TRBD1. Germline V gene lookup returns CDR1 SGHRS and CDR2 YFSETQ. Losses at the gene ends were 4 bases for V and 1 base for J; bases not matched to a gene: 8. The CDR3 extends over 16 amino acids. The full variable domain, rest sourced from reference TRBV5-1 and TRBJ1-1, is KAGVTQTPRYLIKTRGQQVTLSCSPISGHRSVSWYQQTPGQGLQFLFEYFSETQRNKGNFPGRFSGRQFSNSRSEMNVSTLELGDSALYLCASSLGQGIGNTEAFFGQGTRLTVV.

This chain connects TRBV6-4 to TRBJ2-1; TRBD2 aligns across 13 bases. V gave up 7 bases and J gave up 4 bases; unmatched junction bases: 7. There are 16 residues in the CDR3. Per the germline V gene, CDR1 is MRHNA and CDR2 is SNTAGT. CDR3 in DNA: TGTGCCAGCAAAAGGACTAGCGGGGGTATTTACAATGAGCAGTTCTTC. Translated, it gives CASKRTSGGIYNEQFF.

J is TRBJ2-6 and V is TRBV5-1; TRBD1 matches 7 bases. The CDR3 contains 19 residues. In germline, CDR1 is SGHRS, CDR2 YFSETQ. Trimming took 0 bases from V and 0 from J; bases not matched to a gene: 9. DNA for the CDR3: TGCGCCAGCAGCTTGGCGGGTACGGGACAGAGCTCTGGGGCCAACGTCCTGACTTTC. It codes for CASSLAGTGQSSGANVLTF.